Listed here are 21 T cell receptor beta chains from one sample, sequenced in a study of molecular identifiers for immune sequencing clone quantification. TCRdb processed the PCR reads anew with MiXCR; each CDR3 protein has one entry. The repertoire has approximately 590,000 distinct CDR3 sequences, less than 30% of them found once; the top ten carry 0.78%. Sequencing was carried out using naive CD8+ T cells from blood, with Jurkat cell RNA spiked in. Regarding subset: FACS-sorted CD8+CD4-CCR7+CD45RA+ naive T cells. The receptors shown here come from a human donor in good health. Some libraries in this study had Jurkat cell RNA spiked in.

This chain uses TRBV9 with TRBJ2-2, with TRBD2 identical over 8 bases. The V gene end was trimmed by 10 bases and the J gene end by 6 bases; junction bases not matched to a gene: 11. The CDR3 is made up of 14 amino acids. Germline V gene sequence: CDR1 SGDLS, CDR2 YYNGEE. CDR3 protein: CAPNRAGGPGELFF. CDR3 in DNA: TGTGCCCCCAACCGGGCGGGAGGTCCCGGGGAGCTGTTTTTT. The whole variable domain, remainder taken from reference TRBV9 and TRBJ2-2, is DSGVTQTPKHLITATGQRVTLRCSPRSGDLSVYWYQQSLDQGLQFLIQYYNGEERAKGNILERFSAQQFPDLHSELNLSSLELGDSALYFCAPNRAGGPGELFFGEGSRLTVL.

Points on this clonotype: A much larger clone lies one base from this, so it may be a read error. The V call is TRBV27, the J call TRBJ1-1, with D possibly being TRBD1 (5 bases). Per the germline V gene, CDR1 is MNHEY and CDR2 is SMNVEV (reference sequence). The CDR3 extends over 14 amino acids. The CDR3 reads CDSSLSTGGFEAFF. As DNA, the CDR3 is TGTGACAGCAGTTTATCGACGGGGGGTTTCGAAGCTTTCTTT.

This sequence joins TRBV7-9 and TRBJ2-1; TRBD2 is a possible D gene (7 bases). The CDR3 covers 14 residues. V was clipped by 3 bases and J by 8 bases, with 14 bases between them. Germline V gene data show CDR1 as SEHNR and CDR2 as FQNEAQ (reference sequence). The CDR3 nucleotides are TGTGCCAGCAGCTTGCGGGGGCGTCTAGATGAGCAGTTCTTC. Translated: CASSLRGRLDEQFF.

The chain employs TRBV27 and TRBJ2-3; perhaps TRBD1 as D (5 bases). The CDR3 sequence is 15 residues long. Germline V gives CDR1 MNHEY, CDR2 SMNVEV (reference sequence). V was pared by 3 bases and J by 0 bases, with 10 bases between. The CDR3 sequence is CASSLWQGSTDTQYF. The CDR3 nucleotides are TGTGCCAGCAGTTTGTGGCAGGGTAGCACAGATACGCAGTATTTT.

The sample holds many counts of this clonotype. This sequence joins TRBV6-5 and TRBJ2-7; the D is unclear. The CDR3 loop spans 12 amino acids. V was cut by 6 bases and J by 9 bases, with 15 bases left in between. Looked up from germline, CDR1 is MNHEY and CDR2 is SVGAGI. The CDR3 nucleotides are TGTGCCAGCAGGGACGGGCTGGGAAGGCAGTACTTC. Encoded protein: CASRDGLGRQYF.

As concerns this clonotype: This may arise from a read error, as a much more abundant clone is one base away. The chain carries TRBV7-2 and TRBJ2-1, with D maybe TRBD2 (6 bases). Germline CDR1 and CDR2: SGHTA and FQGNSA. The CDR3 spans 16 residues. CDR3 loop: CASSHGRRTTDNEQIF. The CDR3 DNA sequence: TGTGCCAGCAGCCATGGACGAAGGACTACCGATAATGAGCAGATCTTC.

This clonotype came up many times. In nucleotides, the CDR3 is TGTGCCAGCGGTCCAGCGGCAAGCACAGATACGCAGTATTTT. Protein product: CASGPAASTDTQYF. This sequence joins TRBV9 and TRBJ2-3; D may be TRBD2 (5 bases). Trimming took 7 bases from V and 0 from J, leaving 12 bases between them. CDR1 is SGDLS and CDR2 is YYNGEE in the germline V gene. The CDR3 loop spans 14 amino acids.

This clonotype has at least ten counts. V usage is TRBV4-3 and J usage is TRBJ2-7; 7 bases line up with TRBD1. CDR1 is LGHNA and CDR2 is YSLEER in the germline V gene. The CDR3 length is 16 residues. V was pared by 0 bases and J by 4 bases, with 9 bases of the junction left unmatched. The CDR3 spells CASSQDSTGDGYEQYF. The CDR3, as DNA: TGCGCCAGCAGCCAAGATTCAACAGGGGACGGGTACGAGCAGTACTTC.

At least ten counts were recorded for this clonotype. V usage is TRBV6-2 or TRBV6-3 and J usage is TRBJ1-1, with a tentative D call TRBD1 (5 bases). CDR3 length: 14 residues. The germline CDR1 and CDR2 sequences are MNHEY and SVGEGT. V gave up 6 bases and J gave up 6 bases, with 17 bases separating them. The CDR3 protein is CASRAGTAFSEAFF. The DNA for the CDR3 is TGTGCCAGCAGGGCCGGGACGGCCTTCTCTGAAGCTTTCTTT.

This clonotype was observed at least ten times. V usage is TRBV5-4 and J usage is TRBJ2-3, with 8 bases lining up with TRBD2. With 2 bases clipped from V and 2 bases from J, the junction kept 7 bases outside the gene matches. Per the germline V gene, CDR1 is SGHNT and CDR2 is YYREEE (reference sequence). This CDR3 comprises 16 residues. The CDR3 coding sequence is TGTGCCAGCAGCTTCCCTACTAGCGGTACCACAGATACGCAGTATTTT. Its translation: CASSFPTSGTTDTQYF.

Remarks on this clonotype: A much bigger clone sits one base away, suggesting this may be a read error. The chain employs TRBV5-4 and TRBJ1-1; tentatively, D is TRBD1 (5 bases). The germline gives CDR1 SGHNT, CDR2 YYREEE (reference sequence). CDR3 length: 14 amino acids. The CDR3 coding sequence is TGTGCCAGCAGCTGGGGCATGATGAACACTGAAGCTCTCTTT. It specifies CASSWGMMNTEALF.

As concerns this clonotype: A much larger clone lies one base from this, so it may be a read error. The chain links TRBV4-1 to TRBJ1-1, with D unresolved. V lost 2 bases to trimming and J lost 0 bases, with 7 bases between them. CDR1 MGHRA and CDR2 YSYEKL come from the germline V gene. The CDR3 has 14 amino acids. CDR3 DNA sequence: TGCGCCAGCAGCCAAAACACAATGAACACTGAAGCTTTCTTT. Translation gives CASSQNTMNTEAFF.

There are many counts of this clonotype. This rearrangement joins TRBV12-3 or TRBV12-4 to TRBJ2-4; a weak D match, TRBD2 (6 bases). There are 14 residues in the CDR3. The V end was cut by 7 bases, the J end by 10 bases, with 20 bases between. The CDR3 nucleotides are TGTGCCAGCACACAGGCGTCTGCCGGGGGTATTCAGTACTTC. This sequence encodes CASTQASAGGIQYF.

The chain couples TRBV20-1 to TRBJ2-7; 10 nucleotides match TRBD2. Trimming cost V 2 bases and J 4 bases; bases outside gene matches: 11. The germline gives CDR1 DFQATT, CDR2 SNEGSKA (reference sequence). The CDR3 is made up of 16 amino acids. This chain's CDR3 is CSARPLAGEGLYEQYF. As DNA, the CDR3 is TGCAGTGCTAGACCCCTAGCGGGAGAGGGATTGTACGAGCAGTACTTC.

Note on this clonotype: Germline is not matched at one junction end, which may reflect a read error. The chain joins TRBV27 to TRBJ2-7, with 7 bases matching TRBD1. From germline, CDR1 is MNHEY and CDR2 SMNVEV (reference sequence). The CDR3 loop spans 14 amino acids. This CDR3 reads CAGSPSRDSREQYF. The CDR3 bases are TGTGCCGGCAGTCCCTCCAGGGACAGTCGCGAGCAGTACTTC.

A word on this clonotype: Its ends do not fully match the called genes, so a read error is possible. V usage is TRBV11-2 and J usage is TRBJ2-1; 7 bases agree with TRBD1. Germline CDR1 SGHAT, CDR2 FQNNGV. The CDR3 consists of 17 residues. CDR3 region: CARSRVGGANSYNEQFF. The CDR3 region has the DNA TGTGCCCGCAGCCGCGTAGGGGGCGCGAATTCCTACAATGAGCAGTTCTTC.

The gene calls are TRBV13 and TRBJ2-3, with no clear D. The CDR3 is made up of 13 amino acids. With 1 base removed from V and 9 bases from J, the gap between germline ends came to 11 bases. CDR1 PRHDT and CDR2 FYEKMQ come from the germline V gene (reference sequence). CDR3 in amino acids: CASSLVGSSTQYF. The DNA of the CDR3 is TGTGCCAGCAGCTTAGTCGGCAGCTCCACGCAGTATTTT.

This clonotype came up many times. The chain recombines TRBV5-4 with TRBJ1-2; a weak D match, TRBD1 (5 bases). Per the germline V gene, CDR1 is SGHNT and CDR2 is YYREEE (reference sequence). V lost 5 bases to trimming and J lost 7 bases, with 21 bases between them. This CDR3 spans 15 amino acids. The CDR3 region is CASSSAPAGGSGYTF. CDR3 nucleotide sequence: TGTGCCAGCAGTAGCGCCCCGGCCGGGGGTAGTGGCTACACCTTC.

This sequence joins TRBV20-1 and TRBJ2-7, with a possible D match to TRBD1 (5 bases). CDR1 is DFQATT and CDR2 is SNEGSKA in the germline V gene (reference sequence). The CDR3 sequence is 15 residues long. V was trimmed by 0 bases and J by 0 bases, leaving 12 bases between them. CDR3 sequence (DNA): TGCAGTGCTAGAGACGACAGCCGAAGCTCCTACGAGCAGTACTTC. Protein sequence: CSARDDSRSSYEQYF.

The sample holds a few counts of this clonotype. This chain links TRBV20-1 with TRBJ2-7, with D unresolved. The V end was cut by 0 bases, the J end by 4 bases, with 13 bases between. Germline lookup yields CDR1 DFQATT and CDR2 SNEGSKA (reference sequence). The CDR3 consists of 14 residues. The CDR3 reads CSARDLGQKYEQYF. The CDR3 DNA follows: TGCAGTGCTAGAGATCTTGGCCAGAAATACGAGCAGTACTTC.

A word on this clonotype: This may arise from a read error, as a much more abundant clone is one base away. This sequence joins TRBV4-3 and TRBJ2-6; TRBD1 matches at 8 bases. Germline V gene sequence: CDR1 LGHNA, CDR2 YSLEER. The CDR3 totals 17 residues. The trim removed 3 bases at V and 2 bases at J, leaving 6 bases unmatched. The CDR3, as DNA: TGCGCCAGCAGCCACACCCAGACAGGGGCTGGGGCCAACGTCCTGACTTTC. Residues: CASSHTQTGAGANVLTF.